This T cell receptor (beta chain) originates from a study of shared clonotypes between healthy human individuals. The ends were cut back, 5 bases at V and 1 base at J, with 16 bases in the middle. Germline assignment: CDR1 LNHNV and CDR2 YYDKDF (reference sequence). This CDR3 has 16 amino acids. Study-level points and caveats: Among non-shared clonotypes, generation probabilities were lower than among those shared by all four donors.

A remark on this clone: Its antigen is not identified.

Generated by immunoSEQ multiplex PCR, the TCRdb table keeps only in-frame clones and is missing some. In the table there are around 1.1 million clones, around 78% of which are singletons. Sequenced sample: memory CD4+ T cells from PBMCs. Subset reported: CD45RA-negative fraction. V usage is TRBV15 and J usage is TRBJ2-3; D is unclear. The TCR comes from a man younger than 30 in good health. Some clones in this sample may be carry-over from other donors' samples. The DNA of the CDR3 is TGTGCCACCAGCTCCTTTTCCGGGCTGGGCACAGATACGCAGTATTTT. This sequence encodes CATSSFSGLGTDTQYF.